This is a list of T cell receptor beta chains from one sample in a study of cytomegalovirus exposure and HLA in healthy donors. Using immunoSEQ multiplex PCR, the repertoire was profiled, and TCRdb retains in-frame clones only, with some absent. The sample records 210,000 or so clones, more than 75% being singletons. Sequencing input: PBMCs. The receptors were sampled from a human donor in good health. The CDR3 runs from the conserved cysteine through the conserved F or W. The D gene is left open where the match is weak. The size entry is marked missing in some rows and otherwise reads once, few, many or a size class.

DNA: TGTGCCAGCAGTACTAGCGGGAGAGAGACCCAGTACTTC
CDR3: CASSTSGRETQYF
V: TRBV6-6
J: TRBJ2-5
D: TRBD2
size: NA

DNA: TGTGCTAGCAGCTTAGGAGAGGCGACTTCTAACACCGGGGAGCTGTTTTTT
CDR3: CASSLGEATSNTGELFF
V: TRBV7-7
J: TRBJ2-2
D: NA
size: NA

DNA: TGTGCCAGCAGCAGGCGGGGGAGCAATCAGCCCCAGCATTTT
CDR3: CASSRRGSNQPQHF
V: TRBV5-6
J: TRBJ1-5
D: NA
size: NA

DNA: TGTGCCAGCAGCCAAGTTCCGGGACAGGGGAGCTTGCCTAATGAAAAACTGTTTTTT
CDR3: CASSQVPGQGSLPNEKLFF
V: TRBV4-2
J: TRBJ1-4
D: TRBD1
size: NA

DNA: TGTGCCAGCAGTGATCCAGGGACAGATGAAGCTTTCTTT
CDR3: CASSDPGTDEAFF
V: TRBV2
J: TRBJ1-1
D: TRBD1
size: NA

DNA: TGTGCCAGCAGCCAAGAGGGCACAGTCTATGGCTACACCTTC
CDR3: CASSQEGTVYGYTF
V: TRBV4-2
J: TRBJ1-2
D: NA
size: NA

DNA: TGTGCCAGCAGCAACAGGGGGTCGGGGACTGAAGCTTTCTTT
CDR3: CASSNRGSGTEAFF
V: TRBV7-3
J: TRBJ1-1
D: TRBD1
size: NA

DNA: TGTGCCAGCAACAGGGGGGGTTTCTACGAGCAGTACTTC
CDR3: CASNRGGFYEQYF
V: TRBV2
J: TRBJ2-7
D: NA
size: NA

DNA: TGCGCCAGCAGCCAAGGACCGGGACAGGGGGCGAAAGATACGCAGTATTTT
CDR3: CASSQGPGQGAKDTQYF
V: TRBV4-1
J: TRBJ2-3
D: TRBD1
size: NA

DNA: TGTGCCATCAGTGATTCGGGTGCAGATACGCAGTATTTT
CDR3: CAISDSGADTQYF
V: TRBV10-3
J: TRBJ2-3
D: NA
size: NA

DNA: TGTTCCAGCAGCTTAGAGGGGGCAGGGGGCAGAGGCGAGCAGTACTTC
CDR3: CSSSLEGAGGRGEQYF
V: TRBV7-9
J: TRBJ2-7
D: TRBD1
size: NA

DNA: TGTGCCTGGGGACAGATGAACACTGAAGCTTTCTTT
CDR3: CAWGQMNTEAFF
V: TRBV30
J: TRBJ1-1
D: NA
size: few

DNA: TGTGCCAGTAGTATTCTCGGGAGGTGGGATGAGCAGTTCTTC
CDR3: CASSILGRWDEQFF
V: TRBV19
J: TRBJ2-1
D: TRBD2
size: NA

DNA: TGTGCCAGCAGCGCTGGGACAGGCTATGGCTACACCTTC
CDR3: CASSAGTGYGYTF
V: TRBV9
J: TRBJ1-2
D: TRBD1
size: NA

DNA: TGCGCCAGCAGCTTGGGGGCAGGGGACACTGAAGCTTTCTTT
CDR3: CASSLGAGDTEAFF
V: TRBV5-1
J: TRBJ1-1
D: NA
size: NA

DNA: TGTGCCAGCTCACCGAGCCAGGAGGATGGCTACACCTTC
CDR3: CASSPSQEDGYTF
V: TRBV18
J: TRBJ1-2
D: NA
size: NA

DNA: TGTGCCAGCAGCCTCACCTTACAGGGCGCTGAAGCTTTCTTT
CDR3: CASSLTLQGAEAFF
V: TRBV9
J: TRBJ1-1
D: NA
size: NA

DNA: TGTGCCAGCAGTACGCTGCCGGGACTCGGTAACAATGAGCAGTTCTTC
CDR3: CASSTLPGLGNNEQFF
V: TRBV6-4
J: TRBJ2-1
D: NA
size: NA

DNA: TGTGCCAGTAGTGTCCCGGACTACCCTGGAAACACCATATATTTT
CDR3: CASSVPDYPGNTIYF
V: TRBV19
J: TRBJ1-3
D: NA
size: NA

DNA: TGTGCCAGCAGCTTAATGGTATTGGGAGCTGGGGCCAACGTCCTGACTTTC
CDR3: CASSLMVLGAGANVLTF
V: TRBV7-3
J: TRBJ2-6
D: NA
size: NA

DNA: TGTGCCAGCAAAGTAACAGGGTCTAGTACCTTCTACGAGCAGTACTTC
CDR3: CASKVTGSSTFYEQYF
V: TRBV11-1
J: TRBJ2-7
D: NA
size: once

DNA: TGTGCCATCAGTCCCGGCGGGGATACGCAGTATTTT
CDR3: CAISPGGDTQYF
V: TRBV10-3
J: TRBJ2-3
D: NA
size: few

DNA: TGTGCCAGCAGCTTACCCAGGGGAACCGGGGAGCTGTTTTTT
CDR3: CASSLPRGTGELFF
V: TRBV7-2
J: TRBJ2-2
D: NA
size: NA

DNA: TGTGCCAGCTCACCAAGACAGGGGGCTGTAGCGGGCCTTCTGTACGAGCAGTACTTC
CDR3: CASSPRQGAVAGLLYEQYF
V: TRBV18
J: TRBJ2-7
D: TRBD1
size: NA

DNA: TGTGCCAGCAGCGCTCGCTCCACCCGAACAGGGCTTCCTGGAAACACCATATATTTT
CDR3: CASSARSTRTGLPGNTIYF
V: TRBV9
J: TRBJ1-3
D: NA
size: NA

DNA: TGTGCCAGTCTCCGGGACAGGGGATTCTCTGGAAACACCATATATTTT
CDR3: CASLRDRGFSGNTIYF
V: TRBV2
J: TRBJ1-3
D: TRBD1
size: NA

DNA: TGTGCCAGCAGCCCGACTAGCGGGAGTGCAGATACGCAGTATTTT
CDR3: CASSPTSGSADTQYF
V: TRBV28
J: TRBJ2-3
D: TRBD2
size: once

DNA: TGCGCCAGCAGCCAACAGGGGTCTGGGGCCAACGTCCTGACTTTC
CDR3: CASSQQGSGANVLTF
V: TRBV4-3
J: TRBJ2-6
D: NA
size: NA

DNA: TGTGCCAGCAGTTACTGGGGGGTAGGGCGCGAGGGGGAAGCTTTCTTT
CDR3: CASSYWGVGREGEAFF
V: TRBV6-6
J: TRBJ1-1
D: NA
size: once

DNA: TGTGCCAGCAGCTTGGATCGCGGGAGGCAAGAGACCCAGTACTTC
CDR3: CASSLDRGRQETQYF
V: TRBV5-4
J: TRBJ2-5
D: TRBD2
size: NA

DNA: TGTGCCAGCAGCGTGACAGGGGGTAGTGGAAACACCATATATTTT
CDR3: CASSVTGGSGNTIYF
V: TRBV7-9
J: TRBJ1-3
D: TRBD1
size: NA

DNA: TGTGCCAGCAGTTACTCTGGGAGGGCCCGCGAGCAGTACTTC
CDR3: CASSYSGRAREQYF
V: TRBV6-5
J: TRBJ2-7
D: TRBD2
size: NA

DNA: TGTGCCAGTAGTTTCGGACTAGCGAGCAATGAGCAGTTCTTC
CDR3: CASSFGLASNEQFF
V: TRBV19
J: TRBJ2-1
D: TRBD2
size: NA

DNA: TGTGCCAGCGGGACGCTAGCGGGGGTCAACGAGCAGTACTTC
CDR3: CASGTLAGVNEQYF
V: TRBV27
J: TRBJ2-7
D: TRBD2
size: NA

DNA: TGTGCCAGCAGTTACGGGGAAACCGGGGAGCTGTTTTTT
CDR3: CASSYGETGELFF
V: TRBV27
J: TRBJ2-2
D: NA
size: NA

DNA: TGTGCCAGCAGCCAAGAACACAGGAACACCGGGGAGCTGTTTTTT
CDR3: CASSQEHRNTGELFF
V: TRBV4-2
J: TRBJ2-2
D: NA
size: NA

DNA: TGCGCCAGCAGCCAAGCATCGGGAGCTCGGTATGAGCAGTTCTTC
CDR3: CASSQASGARYEQFF
V: TRBV4-3
J: TRBJ2-1
D: NA
size: once

DNA: TGTGCCAGCAGTAGATCCGACAGGGACGGAAACACCATATATTTT
CDR3: CASSRSDRDGNTIYF
V: TRBV25-1
J: TRBJ1-3
D: TRBD1
size: NA

DNA: TGTGCCAGCAGTCCAGGGCCCATACCCGCAAAACTGTTTTTT
CDR3: CASSPGPIPAKLFF
V: TRBV28
J: TRBJ1-4
D: NA
size: NA

DNA: TGTGCCAGCAGCGTAGTTGGAGGGGTGGGCGAGCAGTACTTC
CDR3: CASSVVGGVGEQYF
V: TRBV9
J: TRBJ2-7
D: NA
size: NA

DNA: TGTGCCAGCAGCTTGGTCAGGGGGTCCGGCTATGGCTACACCTTC
CDR3: CASSLVRGSGYGYTF
V: TRBV5-4
J: TRBJ1-2
D: TRBD1
size: NA

DNA: TGTGCCAGCAGCCTACTAGTATATGGCAATGAGCAGTTCTTC
CDR3: CASSLLVYGNEQFF
V: TRBV27
J: TRBJ2-1
D: NA
size: NA

DNA: TGCGCCAGCAGCCAAGATGAGGGCACTGAAGCTTTCTTT
CDR3: CASSQDEGTEAFF
V: TRBV4-1
J: TRBJ1-1
D: NA
size: NA

DNA: TGTGCCATCTCCGGGGACACAGATACGCAGTATTTT
CDR3: CAISGDTDTQYF
V: TRBV10-3
J: TRBJ2-3
D: NA
size: once

DNA: TGTGCCAGCAGCTTAGTGTCTAGCGGGAGAAATGAGCAGTTCTTC
CDR3: CASSLVSSGRNEQFF
V: TRBV7-9
J: TRBJ2-1
D: TRBD2
size: NA